This record looks at one T cell receptor (beta chain) sequence and its context. This clone was seen a few times. What this receptor recognizes is not known. Base quality data are lacking; no much larger clone is found one base away. This entry comes from a study of beta chain features in type 1 diabetes (dated by TCRdb to 2017 to 2018). In terms of the full investigation: Mean age, gender distribution, total cell number and subset yield were not different between patients and healthy donors. Across all samples, around 99 million sorted cells were examined, and cell number per subset correlated strongly with RNA yield. The study compared the TCRB repertoires of sorted circulating CD4+ T cell subsets in recently diagnosed type 1 diabetes patients with those in matched healthy donors. Regulatory and stem cell-like memory subsets were isolated from only 8 patients and roughly 8 healthy donors, whereas naive and central memory subsets came from all 30 or so donors. Broad study findings and their caveats: PCR may preferentially amplify shorter templates, but because patient and control samples were amplified and corrected together, any resulting skew would affect both groups equally. Naive, central memory and regulatory TCRB repertoires appeared to be more similar among patients than among healthy donors. Because cDNA rather than genomic DNA was sequenced, highly expressing activated cells could have been over-represented, although no difference in activation and CD3 levels was found between groups. A moderate but significant shortening of TCRB CDR3 length was observed in type 1 diabetes patients in all four CD4+ subsets. Because small numbers of individuals were included in the HLA sub-analyses, any influence of HLA type on TCRB rearrangement was left unresolved. At VDJ recombination sites, type 1 diabetes patients had fewer insertions and more deleted nucleotides, which implies abnormalities in thymic rearrangement.

The CDR3 starts with the cysteine, ends with the phenylalanine, and has 17 residues. The read is trimmed to its CDR3 DNA, 51 bases read in frame from base 1. As encoded in the germline V gene, CDR1 is SGHAT while CDR2 is FQNNGV. The germline ends are 20 bases apart after V is trimmed by 2 bases and J by 6 bases. A single peripheral blood draw of approximately 0.11 L on average was collected from each donor into heparinised tubes. Naive, central memory, regulatory and stem cell-like memory CD4+ T cells were sorted on a BD FACSAria II using a panel including CD45RO, CCR7, CD25, CD127, CD95 and CD27. A purity above 98% was achieved for all sorted populations. PBMCs were isolated right away by Lymphoprep density gradient centrifugation and were stained directly, without culture. To minimize batch effects, samples were stained and sorted in pairs, one healthy donor with one patient per experiment. The entire amount of isolated RNA was reverse transcribed using the High Capacity cDNA Reverse Transcription Kit, so the sequenced TCRB transcripts were expressed ones. Naive, central memory and regulatory T cell samples underwent deep immunoSEQ sequencing, averaging approximately 3.3 million total reads per sample. After sorted cells were lysed in RLT buffer, RNA was extracted with DNase-treated RNeasy Micro or Mini kits, with the choice depending on cell number. To prevent cross-contamination, every cell subset was processed on its own, while patient and healthy donor samples were processed together. The immunoSEQ multiplex PCR was used to amplify TCRB sequences from cDNA, generating 87-bp fragments that spanned the CDR3 region. Sequencing of the amplicons was done on the Illumina HiSeq platform. As for the original processing: Synthetic template baselines were used to correct PCR bias computationally, reads within Hamming distance 2 were collapsed together, and singletons that could not be merged were discarded. Reads were aligned against IMGT so that V, D and J genes, CDR3 length and insertions or deletions at six rearrangement sites could be assigned. Within each subset, clonotype counts were normalized to the number of sorted cells before true diversity and Gini coefficients were calculated with the tcR R package. The overlap coefficient, calculated on TCRB nucleotide sequences, was used to quantify repertoire sharing. As a proxy for the pre-selection repertoire, out-of-frame TCRB sequences from naive cells were analyzed. Sourced from immuneACCESS, this table was stored by TCRdb with only in-frame sequences that have V and J called. A share of the clones is absent; for the studies checked, an unresolved V gene accounts for under half, and the remainder has no known explanation. For V, J and clone size, that table is used; D and trimming come from the DNA. The sample data list a few hundred thousand clones, and 16% of these were observed just once. Together, the top ten hold more than 0.075% of the sample.

This clonotype was sampled from a man aged 30-40 years with type 1 diabetes. The chain joins TRBV11-2 to TRBJ2-1; TRBD2 is a possible D gene, resting on 6 matching bases. The material sequenced was naive CD4+ T cells from blood. The cell subset or site label, read with the paper, signifies: true naive CD4+ T cells. The CDR3: CASSLKTGETLGNEQFF. The bases read TGTGCCAGCAGCTTAAAGACGGGAGAGACCCTTGGCAATGAGCAGTTCTTC.